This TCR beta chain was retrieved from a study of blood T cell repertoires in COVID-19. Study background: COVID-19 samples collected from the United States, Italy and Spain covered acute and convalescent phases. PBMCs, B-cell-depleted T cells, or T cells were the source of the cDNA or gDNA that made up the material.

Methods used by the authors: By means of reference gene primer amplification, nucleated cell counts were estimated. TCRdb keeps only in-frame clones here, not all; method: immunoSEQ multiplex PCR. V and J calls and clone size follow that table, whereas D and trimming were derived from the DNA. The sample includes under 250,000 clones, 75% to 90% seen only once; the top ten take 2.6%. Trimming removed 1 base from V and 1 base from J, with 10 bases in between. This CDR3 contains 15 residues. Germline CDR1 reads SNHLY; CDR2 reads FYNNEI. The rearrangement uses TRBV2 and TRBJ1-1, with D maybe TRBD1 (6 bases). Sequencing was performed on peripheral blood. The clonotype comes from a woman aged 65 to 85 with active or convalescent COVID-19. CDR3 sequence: CASSEGTDQNTEAFF. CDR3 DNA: TGTGCCAGCAGTGAAGGGACAGATCAGAACACTGAAGCTTTCTTT.